Shown below are 6 T cell receptor beta chains from a single sample sequenced in a study of response to subunit inactivated influenza vaccine. One entry per CDR3 protein results from TCRdb running MiXCR on the RT-PCR reads. The data show approximately 530,000 distinct CDR3 sequences, approximately 7.6% seen once. This specimen was PBMCs from blood, taken 23 months after vaccination. These receptors came from a man in his fifties or sixties who received an inactivated influenza vaccine.

This clonotype was found a few times. J is TRBJ2-1 and V is TRBV11-2; 11 bases are a match to TRBD2. This CDR3 contains 16 residues. Per germline, CDR1 SGHAT and CDR2 FQNNGV. V lost 3 bases and J lost 7; bases outside the gene matches: 8. For the CDR3, the DNA is TGTGCCAGCAGCTTCCAGGGACTAGCGGCGCAGAATGAGCAGTTCTTC. This sequence encodes CASSFQGLAAQNEQFF.

The chain uses TRBV6-1 and TRBJ2-7, with D unclear. Germline-derived CDR1 and CDR2 are MNHNS and SASEGT. The CDR3 length is 14 residues. Between the trimmed V and J ends, which lost 6 bases and 0 bases, there was a span of 12 bases. The CDR3 DNA reads as TGTGCCAGCAGGCCGGACCCTAGCTCCTACGAGCAGTACTTC. Translating it yields CASRPDPSSYEQYF.

Worth noting for this clonotype: A much larger clonotype is one base distant, so this may be a read error. The chain uses TRBV14 and TRBJ2-7; 7 bases map to TRBD2. CDR1 is SGHDN, CDR2 FVKESK, per germline. The CDR3 is 14 amino acids. Trimming took 5 bases from V and 9 from J; bases not matched to a gene: 13. The CDR3 loop is CASSILGGSVWQYF. CDR3 coding DNA: TGTGCCAGCAGCATCCTGGGGGGGTCGGTGTGGCAGTACTTC.

This clonotype has ten or more counts. The V and J genes are TRBV2 and TRBJ1-5; a possible D gene is TRBD1 (5 bases). This CDR3 spans 15 amino acids. Germline V lookup: CDR1 SNHLY, CDR2 FYNNEI. The V gene lost 3 bases and the J gene lost 0 bases, with 9 bases spanning the gap. CDR3 residues: CASSEGGNSNQPQHF. CDR3 DNA: TGTGCCAGCAGTGAGGGGGGAAATAGCAATCAGCCCCAGCATTTT.

This clonotype was picked up a small number of times. This chain uses TRBV4-2 with TRBJ2-1; 7 bases are a match to TRBD2. V shed 4 bases and J 12 bases; nucleotides not matched to a gene: 9. The CDR3 covers 13 residues. Germline CDR1 LGHNA, CDR2 YNFKEQ. CDR3 region: CASSPESGIRQFF. Here the CDR3 DNA reads TGTGCCAGCAGCCCCGAGAGCGGGATAAGGCAGTTCTTC.

The sample holds many counts of this clonotype. The chain has TRBV6-2 or TRBV6-3 and TRBJ1-5, with D unresolved. Trimming took off 6 bases at V and 0 bases at J, with 12 bases between the two ends. Germline V lookup: CDR1 MNHEY, CDR2 SVGEGT. The CDR3 has 15 residues. The DNA of the CDR3 is TGTGCCAGCAGCCTTACGGGCAGTAGCAATCAGCCCCAGCATTTT. It translates to CASSLTGSSNQPQHF.